This T cell receptor beta chain was captured in a study of blood T cell repertoires in COVID-19. On the study more broadly: Both acute and convalescent COVID-19 samples were obtained from the United States, Italy and Spain. In each case, the material was cDNA or gDNA derived from T cells, B-cell-depleted T cells, or PBMCs.

CDR3 length: 15 amino acids. CDR1 and CDR2 (germline): GTSNPN, SVGIG (reference sequence). Trimming took off 0 bases at V and 0 bases at J, with 11 bases between the two ends. Authors' analysis steps: Cell counts per sample came from amplifying reference gene primers. Produced via immunoSEQ multiplex PCR; TCRdb's table is partial and in-frame only. V and J calls and clone size follow that table, whereas D and trimming were derived from the DNA. The sample lists approximately 400,000 clones; 70% to 90% were seen once. Across 20 to 25 US areas, participants ranged in age from about 18 to 89 years. Source material: PBMCs or T cells enriched from blood (not recorded which). This sequence joins TRBV30 and TRBJ1-1, with D perhaps matching TRBD1 (6 bases). The TCR comes from a young man who had recovered from COVID-19. CDR3 coding DNA: TGTGCCTGGAGTGTATTGGGGGACATGAACACTGAAGCTTTCTTT. Protein: CAWSVLGDMNTEAFF.